This T cell receptor (beta chain) was sequenced during a study of cytomegalovirus exposure and HLA in healthy donors (dated by TCRdb to 2016 to 2017). For the wider study: An earlier analysis of around 600 of the donors reported approximately 270 Gb of sequence data and 117 million unique TCR beta sequences from 150 million to 200 million T cells. Every repertoire in the discovery cohort had been generated on one and the same sequencing platform. Rather than using new phenotypic data, the later analysis identified candidate immune exposures from TCR beta sequences and from how often those sequences occurred across donors. To predict cytomegalovirus infection status, the study brought together high-throughput TCR immunosequencing, statistical association of individual TCRs with disease status, and machine learning. HLA typing covered class I and class II loci at four-digit resolution. A separate validation cohort of more than 100 different subjects was used in addition to the approximately 610-subject first cohort. Of the 300 to 500 genotyped donors, approximately 81% were placed in the genetic ancestry cluster associated with self-reported Caucasian donors. A later analysis re-examined previously published TCR beta repertoires from more than 600 donors and added high-resolution HLA genotyping to investigate patterns of TCR occurrence. Several DR-DQ haplotypes were handled as single units for association and clustering, since linkage in the cohort was strong. Genome-wide SNP genotypes for about 65% of the 666 donors were used in a later genetic analysis, which treated that subset as a discovery cohort. Typing coverage varied by locus: roughly 620-630 donors for A, B, C, DRB1 and DQB1; about 520 for DQA1; approximately 570 for DPA1; approximately 450 for DPB1. Using immunosequencing, the study profiled T cell repertoires from 640 or so subjects and related those repertoires to cytomegalovirus serostatus. The study aimed to test whether cataloging public T cell receptors could reveal signatures of past pathogen exposure. Among about 370 genotyped donors of the cohort, an average of approximately 220,000 unique TCR beta nucleotide sequences was sequenced per donor, of which about 19% were non-productive. An early release covering 500 to 750 HLA-typed donors comprised 250 to 350 gigabases of sequencing data and 85 million to 100 million unique TCR sequences. An earlier analysis of 587 of the donors applied high-throughput TCR beta sequencing to assess whether each TCR beta V gene segment acted as functional or pseudogenic. Donor age, sex, ethnicity and CMV serostatus were compiled together with the repertoire data.

The cohort was made up of under 800 healthy bone marrow donors. At the time of sampling, all cohort members were nominally healthy, though unrecorded immune exposures were likely present. The donor was CMV seronegative and was included in the group of under 450 seronegative cohort members. A peripheral blood sample was provided by each donor, and peripheral blood mononuclear cells were used for TCR beta sequencing. Genomic DNA was extracted from the blood cell samples with the Qiagen DNeasy Blood Extraction Kit. The protocol used for the library was the immunoSEQ multiplex PCR assay. A mixture of 60 forward primers for TCR Vbeta segments and 13 reverse primers for TCR Jbeta segments was used in the multiplex PCR. A multiplex PCR assay on genomic DNA amplified the CDR3 region of rearranged TCR beta genes. The amplified TCR beta libraries were sequenced on the Illumina HiSeq System as 87-base-pair reads. From the authors' description of their analysis: A later analysis tallied roughly 78 million unique TCR beta chains across the 666 repertoires, and some 10 million of those chains were shared by two or more donors. A nearest-neighbor algorithm error-corrected the raw reads and collapsed the reads into unique sequences, merging closely related sequences to remove PCR and sequencing errors. CDR3 sequences were aligned to IMGT reference sequences to assign V, D and J gene segments. For a sequence to be retained, at least a six-nucleotide match to both a V gene segment and a J gene segment was required. Rearrangements were classified as productive when the CDR3 lacked stop codons and remained in frame with V and J, and all other rearrangements were classified as non-productive. Following IMGT convention, CDR3 was defined as the stretch from the second conserved V-encoded cysteine up to the conserved J-encoded phenylalanine. The earlier analysis of about 620 of the donors excluded sequences that lacked an unambiguous match to a single V gene segment. An earlier analysis of fewer than 650 of the donors classified V segments as functional when productive rearrangements were above 56.7% and as segregating when the standard deviation between donors was above 5%. A statistical classification framework was built for diagnosing cytomegalovirus status from the catalog of TCR beta chain sequences. A later analysis assigned V and J genes by comparing TCR nucleotide sequences with IMGT/GENE-DB human TR gene sequences. The TCRdist pipeline was used in a later analysis to assign CDR3 sequences and most-parsimonious VDJ recombination scenarios. A later analysis defined each TCR beta chain by its CDR3 amino acid sequence plus V-gene family, and excluded reads lacking a unique V-gene family. A later analysis removed 592 highly shared, low-generation-probability nucleotide sequences to deal with suspected cross-contamination and a sequencing artifact. In a later analysis, a clonal expansion index for each public chain was calculated from normalized within-repertoire ranks of inferred template counts. A later analysis computed generation probabilities with a VDJ recombination model fitted to out-of-frame rearrangements, and checked the results against IGoR. A later analysis scored TCR-TCR, TCR-HLA and TCR-CMV co-occurrence with hypergeometric tests, applying a repertoire-size bias correction to TCR pairs. A later analysis estimated false discovery rates by permuting HLA or CMV assignments 20 times. In a later analysis, co-occurring TCRs were grouped using DBSCAN, and TCRdist sequence similarity was added for clustering within HLA-allele-positive subsets. Repertoires with fewer than 30,000 or more than 120,000 public chains were left out of co-occurrence clustering, as were five repertoires with anomalous nucleotide sharing. Entries here come from immuneACCESS through TCRdb and include only in-frame sequences with V and J called. Some clones fail to appear in such tables; in the studies checked, an unresolved V gene covers under half of the shortfall, and the cause of the remainder is unknown. D and trimming come from the DNA, and the V and J calls and clone size come from that table. The sample table lists more than 110,000 clones, 65% to 80% of them with a count of one. About 3.7% of the sample comes from the top ten.

This clone has a single count. Its cognate antigen has yet to be identified. Nothing much larger sits one base from this clone, and base qualities are not available. Summary of the overall study and its limitations: Linkage disequilibrium might explain the correlated functional status among segregating V segments, but an unknown experimental factor could not be ruled out. A further reported finding was that TCR beta sequences accurately predicted the HLA-A and HLA-B alleles for most subjects in the first cohort. Only TCR beta chains were sequenced in this cohort, and the absence of alpha or paired-chain data limited detectable features. According to a later analysis, most CMV-associated TCR beta chains appeared to be HLA-restricted, and the HLA associations seemed to be driven largely by CMV exposure. Broadly in line with IMGT annotations, most TCR beta V segments showed up in productive rearrangements about 90% or about 30% of the time in an earlier analysis of around 600 of the donors. Three of the identified cytomegalovirus-associated TCR beta chains were confirmed in vitro to be specific for cytomegalovirus antigens. Assigning TCR associations to individual alleles was difficult when HLA alleles, especially DR and DQ, strongly co-occurred. Sequencing depth was assumed to be roughly uniform across donors in the presence/absence analyses, though that assumption may not hold. A later analysis reported that several top co-occurrence clusters appeared linked to parvovirus B19, influenza, CMV and Epstein-Barr virus. In a later genetic analysis, fewer N-insertions in productive TCRs were reported among donors in an Asian-associated ancestry cluster than the roughly 640-donor mean. A later analysis found that HLA-associated TCR beta chains were more clonally expanded and had lower generation probabilities than equally common non-associated chains. In a later analysis, the rate of TCR association differed among HLA loci, with DRB1 alleles having the most associated TCRs and HLA-C alleles having the fewest. A group of highly shared sequence variants was considered likely to be a technical artifact of the sequencing pipeline. Most TCR sequences were seen in very few donors, while some public TCRs were found in many individuals. At a false discovery rate of 0.05, a later analysis linked approximately 18,000 TCR beta sequences to specific HLA alleles. Because HLA typing was unavailable for some donors at each locus, only the typed subset was used in association tests. Because counts were too low, 15 or so rarely observed V segments, including chromosome 9 orphons, were excluded from the earlier analysis of 587 of the donors. The classifier was reported to diagnose cytomegalovirus status with high specificity and sensitivity in both the original and validation cohorts. The authors suggested that the approach could potentially be generalized to other disease states and immunological phenotypes. Because the 87-base-pair reads could not distinguish some IMGT-functional V segments, including TRBV6-2 and TRBV6-3, those segments were excluded. The study listed 170 or so TCR beta chains as associated with cytomegalovirus. V-gene and J-gene trimming of TCR beta chains was associated with a missense DCLRE1C variant in a later genetic analysis, and the association was replicated in an independent cohort. For the cohort, immune exposure information was limited to CMV serostatus.

Taken from the germline V gene, the CDR1 and CDR2 loops are MDHEN and SYDVKM. V was cut back by 4 bases and J by 2 bases, leaving a gap of 18 bases between them. Taken from cysteine to phenylalanine, the CDR3 has 16 residues. Left in the record is the CDR3 DNA by itself, 48 bases read in frame from the first base. Rearrangement joined TRBV28 to TRBJ2-7, with the D gene too uncertain to name. The receptor's source is a male donor in good health and CMV-seronegative. What was sequenced was PBMCs. The sequence in DNA is TGTGCCAGCAGTTCCCAACACCTCGGCGGCACCTACGAGCAGTACTTC. Protein translation: CASSSQHLGGTYEQYF.